This T cell receptor (beta chain) was identified in a study of T-cell reconstitution after alpha-beta-depleted transplantation in children listed by TCRdb under 2016. Some background on the complete study: Using TCR repertoire profiling, the study followed T-cell immune reconstitution in a quantitative way in children after TCRalphabeta/CD19-depleted allogeneic hematopoietic cell transplantation.

Concerning this clonotype itself: No cognate antigen has been identified for it. No quality values exist for individual bases; no much larger clone is one base distant.

CDR1 is given as MNHEY and CDR2 as SVGEGT, both from the germline V gene. From V the trimming removes 4 bases and from J it removes 7 bases, while the gene matches leave 24 bases of the junction unaccounted for. The cysteine opens and the phenylalanine closes a CDR3 of 21 amino acids. The CDR3 DNA has 63 bases and is translated from base 1. Receptors were amplified or captured by PCR. The run used an Illumina HiSeq 2500. Molecular barcoding was employed in the preparation of TCR libraries, with unique molecular identifiers being used to normalize TCRbeta repertoire quantification. Through fastp at Q25 and MiXCR, TCRdb rebuilt clones from the public reads, retaining in-frame beta chains. Each entry is one CDR3 protein sequence, shown with its most common DNA and genes. Counted in this sample were about 610,000 distinct CDR3 sequences; about 10% of them appeared once. Less than 5% of the sample is in the top ten clones.

The V and J segments used are TRBV6-2 or TRBV6-3 and TRBJ1-6, with 8 bases matching TRBD1. The sample was PBMCs from the stem cell graft donor, taken from the stem cell graft. The clonotype originates from a human donor who donated a stem cell graft to a child with acute myeloid leukemia. The DNA is as follows: TGTGCCAGCAGTTCCTCATTGCCCGACAGGGGTAGGATGGTAGGAAATTCACCCCTCCACTTT. The resulting protein is CASSSSLPDRGRMVGNSPLHF.